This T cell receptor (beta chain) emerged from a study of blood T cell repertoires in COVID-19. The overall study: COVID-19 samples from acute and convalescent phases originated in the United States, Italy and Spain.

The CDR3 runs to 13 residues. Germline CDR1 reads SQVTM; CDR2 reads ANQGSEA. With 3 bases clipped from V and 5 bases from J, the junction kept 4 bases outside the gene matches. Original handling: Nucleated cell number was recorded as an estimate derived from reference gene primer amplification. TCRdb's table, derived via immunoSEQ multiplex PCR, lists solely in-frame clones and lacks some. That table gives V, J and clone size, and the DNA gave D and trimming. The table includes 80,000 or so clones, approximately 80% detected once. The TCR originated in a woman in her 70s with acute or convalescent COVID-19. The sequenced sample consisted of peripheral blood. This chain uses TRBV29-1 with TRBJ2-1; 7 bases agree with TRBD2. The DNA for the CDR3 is TGCAGCGTTGATCCCGGGGGGAACAATGAGCAGTTCTTC. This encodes CSVDPGGNNEQFF.